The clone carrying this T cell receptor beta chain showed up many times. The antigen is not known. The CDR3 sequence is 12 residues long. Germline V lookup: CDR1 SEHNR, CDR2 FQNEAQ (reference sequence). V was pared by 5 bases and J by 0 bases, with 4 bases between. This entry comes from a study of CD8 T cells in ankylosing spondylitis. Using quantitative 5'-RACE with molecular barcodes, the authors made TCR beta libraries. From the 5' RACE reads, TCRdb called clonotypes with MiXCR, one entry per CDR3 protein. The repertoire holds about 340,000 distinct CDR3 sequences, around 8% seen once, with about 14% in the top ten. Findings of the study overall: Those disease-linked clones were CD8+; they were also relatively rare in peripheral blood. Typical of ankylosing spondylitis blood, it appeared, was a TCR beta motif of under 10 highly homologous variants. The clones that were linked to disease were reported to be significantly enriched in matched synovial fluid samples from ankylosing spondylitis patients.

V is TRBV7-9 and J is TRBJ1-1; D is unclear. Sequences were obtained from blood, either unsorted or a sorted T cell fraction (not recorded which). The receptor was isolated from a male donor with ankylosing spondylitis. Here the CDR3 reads CASSPLNTEAFF. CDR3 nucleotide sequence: TGTGCCAGCAGCCCCTTGAACACTGAAGCTTTCTTT.